This TCR beta chain came from a study of CD8 T cells in Susac syndrome. In the study overall: When blood was drawn, the patients with Susac syndrome were therapy-naive, on corticosteroids, or on intravenous immunoglobulin alone. Study-level results: None of the CD4+ T cell repertoires in Susac syndrome showed clonal expansion.

Both CD4+ and CD8+ T cells were negatively isolated, and TEMRA cells underwent FACS enrichment. The germline gives CDR1 SGDLS, CDR2 YYNGEE. Trimming stripped 3 bases from V and 4 bases from J, with 13 bases between. The CDR3 loop spans 15 amino acids. Notes on this clonotype: As yet, its antigen is unknown.

It was with random hexamers that roughly 0.5 to 1 ug RNA was reverse transcribed. TCRdb redid the calling of the immunoSEQ multiplex PCR reads with MiXCR, one entry per CDR3 protein. The table shows about 150,000 distinct CDR3 sequences, with approximately 95% occurring only once. The specimen was CD4+ T cells from PBMCs. This receptor was identified in a human donor with Susac syndrome. The rearrangement uses TRBV9 and TRBJ2-2, with TRBD2 as a possible D gene (7 bases). CDR3: CASSATGTITGELFF. The DNA for the CDR3 is TGTGCCAGCAGCGCCACAGGGACTATCACCGGGGAGCTGTTTTTT.